This TCR beta chain was recorded in a study of radiotherapy plus CTLA-4 blockade in lung cancer. Study information: Among enrolled patients, roughly 20% responded and 25% to 35% achieved disease control. Study-wide points: Blood saw expansion of tumor-derived TCR clones after radiotherapy plus ipilimumab. It was early blood T cell clone dynamics, with interferon-beta, that reportedly best predicted response.

This clone was counted a few times. Its matching antigen is unknown. The CDR3 runs to 14 residues. Trimming left V 2 bases short and J 5 bases short, with 7 bases between. From germline, CDR1 is SEHNR and CDR2 FQNEAQ (reference sequence). Using immunoSEQ multiplex PCR, the repertoire was profiled, and TCRdb retains in-frame clones only, with some absent. The table has 51,000 or so clones, around 76% seen once. Focal radiation with ipilimumab CTLA-4 blockade was given to patients with chemo-refractory metastatic non-small-cell lung cancer. The chain joins TRBV7-9 to TRBJ1-6; unclear D gene. The specimen was peripheral blood, collected from a patient treated with radiotherapy plus ipilimumab. The origin of this receptor is a human donor with non-small cell lung cancer who had stable disease on radiotherapy plus ipilimumab. The CDR3 DNA reads as TGTGCCAGCAGCTTAACACGAAATAATTCACCCCTCCACTTT. It specifies CASSLTRNNSPLHF.